This T cell receptor (beta chain) is drawn from a study of technical replicates of blood from a few donors. Trimming pared 10 bases from V and 2 bases from J, leaving 21 bases between. The CDR3 consists of 15 residues. The germline gives CDR1 MDHEN, CDR2 SYDVKM. Method: immunoSEQ multiplex PCR; TCRdb's copy keeps in-frame clones and lacks some. The repertoire includes approximately 85,000 clones, over 85% of them detected once, and over 0.25% sits in the top ten. The source is a human donor in good health. Sequences were obtained from T cells isolated from PBMCs. The genes are TRBV28 and TRBJ2-7; D call uncertain. The DNA for the CDR3 is TGTGCCACCTCACTTACGGGTGCGCGTACCTACGAGCAGTACTTC. It is translated as CATSLTGARTYEQYF.